This T cell receptor (beta chain) was observed in a study of CD8+CD57+ T cells in acquired aplastic anemia. Study-level background: Average DNA yield from sorted CD4+ and CD8+ cells was around 3 ug.

Study-wide results and limits: Patients had approximately 30 CD8+ CDR3 sequences in common with controls (the shared set).

A word on this clonotype: Its antigen remains unknown.

Patients chosen for sequencing had CD8+CD57+ cells that had expanded, as shown by flow cytometry. Each of the patients presented with severe acquired aplastic anemia. Genomic DNA templated the TCR beta VDJ and CDR3 profiling. TCRdb re-analysed the reads in MiXCR, keeping a single row per CDR3 protein. The repertoire holds 150,000 to 200,000 distinct CDR3 sequences, with over 55% as singletons. The ends were cut back, 5 bases at V and 0 bases at J, with 11 bases in the middle. CDR3 size: 15 residues. CDR1 and CDR2 from the germline V gene are SGHVS and FQNEAQ. The sequenced sample was sorted CD4+, CD8+, or CD8+CD57+ T cells (not recorded which) from PBMCs. The source of this sequence is a human donor with aplastic anemia. V gene TRBV7-8 combines with J gene TRBJ1-3; no clear D gene. CDR3 nucleotides: TGTGCCAGCAGCGTTCAGGTTTACTCTGGAAACACCATATATTTT. Translating it yields CASSVQVYSGNTIYF.